Reported below is one T cell receptor beta chain. The antigen is unknown. Germline values: CDR1 SGHNT, CDR2 YYREEE (reference sequence). V was clipped by 4 bases and J by 2 bases, with 15 bases between them. The CDR3 is made up of 15 amino acids. The data belong to a study of high-grade serous ovarian cancer treatment subgroups. Looking at the study overall: On average, 14,192 reads and several thousand unique TCR beta rearrangements were obtained per sample.

Broader study findings: Repertoire analysis covered CDR3 alone, not CDR1 or CDR2.

Tumor samples were obtained before definitive surgery or chemotherapy. Using immunoSEQ multiplex PCR, the repertoire was profiled, and TCRdb retains in-frame clones only, with some absent. The repertoire consists of 150 to 200 clones, with roughly 80% occurring once and the leading ten covering roughly 14%. Sequenced material: tumor tissue. V is TRBV5-4 and J is TRBJ1-2; maybe TRBD1 (6 bases). This receptor was taken from a human donor with high-grade serous ovarian cancer. The CDR3 nucleotides read TGTGCCAGCAGCCTCTCCTCACAGGGAAACTATGGCTACACCTTC. Translating gives CASSLSSQGNYGYTF. The entire variable domain, with the rest obtained from reference TRBV5-4 and TRBJ1-2, is as follows: ETGVTQSPTHLIKTRGQQVTLRCSSQSGHNTVSWYQQALGQGPQFIFQYYREEENGRGNFPPRFSGLQFPNYSSELNVNALELDDSALYLCASSLSSQGNYGYTFGSGTRLTVV.